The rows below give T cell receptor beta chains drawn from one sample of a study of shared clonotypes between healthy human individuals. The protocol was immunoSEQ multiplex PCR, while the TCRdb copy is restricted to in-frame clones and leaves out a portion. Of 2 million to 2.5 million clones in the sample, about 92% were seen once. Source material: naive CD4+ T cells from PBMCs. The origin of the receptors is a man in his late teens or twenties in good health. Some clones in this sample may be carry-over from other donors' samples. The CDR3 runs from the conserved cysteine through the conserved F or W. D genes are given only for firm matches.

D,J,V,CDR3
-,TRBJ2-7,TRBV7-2,CASSDRSEQYF
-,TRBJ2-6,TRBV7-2,CASSLIPSWENVLTF
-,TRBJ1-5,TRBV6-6,CASVVTVNQPQHF
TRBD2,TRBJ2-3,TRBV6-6,CASSGTSGSGPTQYF
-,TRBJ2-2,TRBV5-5,CASSSTANTGELFF
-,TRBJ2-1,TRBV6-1,CASLQFGLFYNEQFF
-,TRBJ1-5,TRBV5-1,CASSSGGNQPQHF
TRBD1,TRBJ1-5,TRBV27,CASSRMTGRNQPQHF
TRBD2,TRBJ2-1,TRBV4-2,CASSQEGLAIAWQFF
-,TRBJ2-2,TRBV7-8,CASSFILSGELFF
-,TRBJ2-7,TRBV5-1,CASSLDPLLPYEQYF
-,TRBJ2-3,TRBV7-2,CASSLMGTLTDTQYF
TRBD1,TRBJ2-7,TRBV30,CAWSPDRGHEQYF
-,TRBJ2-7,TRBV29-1,CSVEGGYF
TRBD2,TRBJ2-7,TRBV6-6,CATRGGGWDEQYF